The 20 T cell receptor beta chains given below trace back to one sample, sequenced in a study of cytomegalovirus exposure and HLA in healthy donors. It was with 60 Vbeta and 13 Jbeta primers that the PCR ran. Repertoires were generated with immunoSEQ multiplex PCR, while TCRdb's copy carries only in-frame clones and drops some. This sample yields about 140,000 clones, of which 79% are seen a single time; about 0.91% belongs to the top ten. Material: PBMCs. The receptor set was obtained from a man between 18 and 35 years old in good health and CMV-seronegative.

J is TRBJ2-7 and V is TRBV5-4; D might be TRBD1 (5 bases). This CDR3 is built from 13 residues. Germline V gene sequence: CDR1 SGHNT, CDR2 YYREEE (reference sequence). V gave up 1 base and J gave up 4 bases, with 9 bases separating them. This CDR3 reads CASSLFSGYEQYF. In DNA form, the CDR3 reads TGTGCCAGCAGCTTGTTTTCAGGGTACGAGCAGTACTTC.

V is TRBV19 and J is TRBJ1-5, with a tentative D call TRBD1 (5 bases). Between the trimmed V and J ends, which lost 8 bases and 9 bases, there was a span of 17 bases. The CDR3 covers 13 residues. Germline CDR1 reads LNHDA; CDR2 reads SQIVND (reference sequence). CDR3 DNA: TGTGCCAGTGGGGGGACGGGGAAAGGGCCCCAGCATTTT. Amino acid sequence: CASGGTGKGPQHF. Complete variable domain (other parts from reference TRBV19 and TRBJ1-5): DGGITQSPKYLFRKEGQNVTLSCEQNLNHDAMYWYRQDPGQGLRLIYYSQIVNDFQKGDIAEGYSVSREKKESFPLTVTSAQKNPTAFYLCASGGTGKGPQHFGDGTRLSIL.

This clone appeared a few times. V and J are TRBV6-6 and TRBJ1-1; perhaps TRBD1 as D (5 bases). The V gene's germline CDR1 is MNHNY and CDR2 SVGAGI (reference sequence). The CDR3 is 12 amino acids. Trimming stripped 2 bases from V and 8 bases from J, with 9 bases between. CDR3 nucleotide sequence: TGTGCCAGCAGTTACATCGCAGGGGAAGCTTTCTTT. Its translation: CASSYIAGEAFF.

The chain recombines TRBV13 with TRBJ2-7, with TRBD2 as a possible D gene (5 bases). This CDR3 comprises 13 residues. Trimming left V 5 bases short and J 6 bases short, with 14 bases between. The germline V gene has CDR1 PRHDT and CDR2 FYEKMQ (reference sequence). CDR3 in amino acids: CASSPRGFGEQYF. The CDR3, as DNA: TGTGCCAGCAGCCCGAGAGGGTTTGGCGAGCAGTACTTC.

The rearrangement uses TRBV19 and TRBJ1-1; D unclear. The CDR3 length is 15 residues. Germline V gene data show CDR1 as LNHDA and CDR2 as SQIVND (reference sequence). V lost 2 bases and J 4 bases, leaving 14 bases between the germline ends. Here the CDR3 reads CASSILRLGGTEAFF. DNA of the CDR3: TGTGCCAGTAGTATATTGCGGTTAGGAGGCACTGAAGCTTTCTTT.

The V and J genes are TRBV7-2 and TRBJ2-7; TRBD2 agrees at 10 bases. The CDR3 has 14 residues. The germline V gene encodes CDR1 SGHTA and CDR2 FQGNSA. V lost 6 bases, J lost 4 bases, and 6 bases stayed unmatched. The CDR3 DNA follows: TGTGCCAGCAGAGGAGAACTAGCGGGGTACGAGCAGTACTTC. It encodes CASRGELAGYEQYF.

This clone came up a few times. The chain recombines TRBV5-6 with TRBJ1-1; possible D gene TRBD1, 6 bases. The CDR3 is 15 residues long. Germline CDR1 reads SGHDT; CDR2 reads YYEEEE. Trimming pared 4 bases from V and 2 bases from J, leaving 15 bases between. The CDR3 bases are TGTGCCAGCAGCGTACTACAGGGACGTAACACTGAAGCTTTCTTT. This translates into CASSVLQGRNTEAFF.

The chain uses TRBV4-3 and TRBJ2-1, with TRBD1 matching 10 bases. The ends lost 3 bases at V and 9 bases at J; junction bases unmatched: 17. From germline, CDR1 is LGHNA and CDR2 YSLEER. The CDR3 extends over 18 amino acids. The CDR3 nucleotides read TGCGCCAGCAGCCACCCTGAAACGGGGGGGACAGGGGCGGGTGAGCAGTTCTTC. Protein product: CASSHPETGGTGAGEQFF.

The chain couples TRBV6-4 to TRBJ2-3; unclear D gene. The CDR3 has 15 residues. Per the germline V gene, CDR1 is MRHNA and CDR2 is SNTAGT. V lost 0 bases, J lost 1 base, and 8 bases lay in between. DNA for the CDR3: TGTGCCAGCAGTGACTCAGCCTTAGGCACAGATACGCAGTATTTT. This sequence encodes CASSDSALGTDTQYF.

This clone was observed a single time. The chain is built from TRBV28 and TRBJ1-5, with TRBD1 matching over 7 bases. This CDR3 contains 14 residues. Losses at the gene ends were 4 bases for V and 6 bases for J; bases not matched to a gene: 6. CDR1 MDHEN and CDR2 SYDVKM come from the germline V gene. The CDR3 spells CASSSTGTSQPQHF. In DNA form, the CDR3 reads TGTGCCAGCAGTTCGACAGGGACAAGTCAGCCCCAGCATTTT. Full variable domain (outside the CDR3, taken from reference TRBV28 and TRBJ1-5): DVKVTQSSRYLVKRTGEKVFLECVQDMDHENMFWYRQDPGLGLRLIYFSYDVKMKEKGDIPEGYSVSREKKERFSLILESASTNQTSMYLCASSSTGTSQPQHFGDGTRLSIL.

The J gene is TRBJ1-1, the V gene TRBV4-2; the D is unclear. V was shortened by 1 base and J by 0 bases, with 12 bases between the two germline ends. Germline V lookup: CDR1 LGHNA, CDR2 YNFKEQ. This CDR3 is 16 amino acids long. The CDR3 DNA follows: TGTGCCAGCAGCCAAGGGTTGGGAGGGATGAACACTGAAGCTTTCTTT. Translated, it gives CASSQGLGGMNTEAFF.

The chain recombines TRBV30 with TRBJ2-5; D is uncertain. Germline V gene data show CDR1 as GTSNPN and CDR2 as SVGIG (reference sequence). The CDR3 loop spans 13 amino acids. V gave up 2 bases and J gave up 5 bases, with 12 bases separating them. CDR3 amino acids: CAWSTDPGETQYF. The CDR3 coding sequence is TGTGCCTGGAGTACCGACCCCGGGGAGACCCAGTACTTC.

The chain links TRBV11-1 to TRBJ2-3; 12 bases fit TRBD2. After removal of 8 bases from V and 6 bases from J, the junction contained 15 bases not matched to a gene. The CDR3 is 17 residues long. Germline CDR1 is SGHAT and CDR2 is FQDESV (reference sequence). CDR3 protein: CASGRWASGGDGDTQYF. DNA for the CDR3: TGTGCCAGCGGACGCTGGGCTAGCGGGGGGGACGGCGATACGCAGTATTTT. The full variable domain, rest sourced from reference TRBV11-1 and TRBJ2-3, is EAEVAQSPRYKITEKSQAVAFWCDPISGHATLYWYRQILGQGPELLVQFQDESVVDDSQLPKDRFSAERLKGVDSTLKIQPAELGDSAMYLCASGRWASGGDGDTQYFGPGTRLTVL.

In this sample, this clone turned up once. The V gene is TRBV10-2, the J gene TRBJ2-7; D remains unclear. The CDR3 runs to 13 residues. V lost 6 bases and J lost 0, with 9 bases in between. Germline V lookup: CDR1 WSHSY, CDR2 SAAADI. DNA of the CDR3: TGCGCCAGCAGCCCTACCGTCTCCTACGAGCAGTACTTC. Translated: CASSPTVSYEQYF.

The chain uses TRBV5-1 and TRBJ1-5; perhaps TRBD1 as D (6 bases). The germline gives CDR1 SGHRS, CDR2 YFSETQ. The CDR3 is made up of 14 amino acids. V shed 1 base and J shed 4 bases, with 9 bases lying between them. As DNA, the CDR3 is TGCGCCAGCAGCTTGACAGGGCCGAATCAGCCCCAGCATTTT. Its translation: CASSLTGPNQPQHF.

This clone is labeled as medium-sized. The genes are TRBV6-1 and TRBJ1-5; 9 bases are a match to TRBD1. Unmatched junction bases numbered 4, after V lost 5 bases and J lost 5 bases. The CDR3 contains 14 residues. Per germline, CDR1 MNHNS and CDR2 SASEGT. The CDR3: CASSWTGEDQPQHF. The CDR3 DNA reads as TGTGCCAGCAGTTGGACAGGGGAAGATCAGCCCCAGCATTTT.

This clone has at least ten counts. This chain links TRBV5-1 with TRBJ2-3, with 11 positions matching TRBD2. The CDR3 has 16 amino acids. Per germline, CDR1 SGHRS and CDR2 YFSETQ. J lost 2 bases, V lost 5 bases, and 7 bases had no gene match. The DNA of the CDR3 is TGCGCCAGCAGATACGCTAGCGGGGGGTACACAGATACGCAGTATTTT. It yields the protein CASRYASGGYTDTQYF.

Comments on this clone: Distinct nucleotide sequences in the sample also encode this CDR3. The chain couples TRBV5-1 to TRBJ2-5; TRBD1 matches 9 bases. The CDR3 totals 15 residues. Germline CDR1 SGHRS, CDR2 YFSETQ. Germline trimming cut 5 bases from V and 5 bases from J; bases unmatched to any gene: 10. The CDR3 spells CASSSGDRVWETQYF. The CDR3 region has the DNA TGCGCCAGCAGTTCGGGGGACAGGGTATGGGAGACCCAGTACTTC.

The chain recombines TRBV5-1 with TRBJ2-7; D is perhaps TRBD1 (6 bases). CDR1 and CDR2 (germline): SGHRS, YFSETQ. The CDR3 spans 16 residues. With 0 bases removed from V and 0 bases from J, the gap between germline ends came to 13 bases. CDR3 in DNA: TGCGCCAGCAGCTTGGCTCCAGGGGCCGTCTCCTACGAGCAGTACTTC. Protein sequence: CASSLAPGAVSYEQYF. Together with reference TRBV5-1 and TRBJ2-7, the CDR3 gives the full variable domain: KAGVTQTPRYLIKTRGQQVTLSCSPISGHRSVSWYQQTPGQGLQFLFEYFSETQRNKGNFPGRFSGRQFSNSRSEMNVSTLELGDSALYLCASSLAPGAVSYEQYFGPGTRLTVT.

V gene TRBV18 combines with J gene TRBJ2-3; D is perhaps TRBD2 (5 bases). From germline, CDR1 is KGHSH and CDR2 LQKENI. V was pared by 4 bases and J by 3 bases, with 8 bases between. The CDR3 consists of 13 residues. The chain's CDR3 is CASSRGQTDTQYF. CDR3 nucleotide sequence: TGTGCCAGCTCACGAGGGCAGACAGATACGCAGTATTTT.